This T cell receptor beta chain was profiled in a study of shared clonotypes between healthy human individuals. Study at large: CD4 naive and memory got three plates each, CD8 naive two, CD8 memory one.

Study findings and constraints: Memory subsets generally showed smaller estimated richness than naive subsets did. It was the non-shared clonotypes that had lower generation probabilities than clonotypes shared by all four donors.

CDR1 is SGHRS, CDR2 YFSETQ, per germline. V shed 1 base and J shed 7 bases, with 6 bases lying between them. This CDR3 has 12 amino acids. Positively selected for CCR7, the CD45RO-negative cells used as naive CD8 cells excluded terminally differentiated effector memory CD45RA+ cells. Every contributor of samples was a Caucasian grown-up residing in Nashville, Tennessee. This table comes from immunoSEQ multiplex PCR, and its TCRdb copy is limited to in-frame clones, with some not included. The profile shows a few hundred thousand clones, 95% of them singletons. A remark on this clone: Its matching antigen is unknown. In the same sample, other DNA sequences code for this CDR3.

The sequenced material came from naive CD8+ T cells sorted from blood. The receptor comes from a woman aged 30 to 39 in good health. The chain links TRBV5-1 to TRBJ2-1; D ambiguous. In DNA, the CDR3 is TGCGCCAGCAGCTTGACGGTTAATGAGCAGTTCTTC. Protein product: CASSLTVNEQFF.